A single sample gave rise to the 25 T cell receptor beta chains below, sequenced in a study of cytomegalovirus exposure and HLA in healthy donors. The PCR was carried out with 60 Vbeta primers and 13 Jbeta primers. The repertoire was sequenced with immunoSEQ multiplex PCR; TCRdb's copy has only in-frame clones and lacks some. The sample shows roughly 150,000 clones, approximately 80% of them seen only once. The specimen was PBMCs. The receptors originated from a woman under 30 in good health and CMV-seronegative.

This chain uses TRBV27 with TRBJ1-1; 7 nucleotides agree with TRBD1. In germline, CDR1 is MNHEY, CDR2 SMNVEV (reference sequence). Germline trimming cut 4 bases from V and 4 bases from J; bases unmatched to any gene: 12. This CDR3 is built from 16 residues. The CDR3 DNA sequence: TGTGCCAGCAGTTGGGGAGAGGGGGCGCGAGGCACTGAAGCTTTCTTT. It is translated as CASSWGEGARGTEAFF.

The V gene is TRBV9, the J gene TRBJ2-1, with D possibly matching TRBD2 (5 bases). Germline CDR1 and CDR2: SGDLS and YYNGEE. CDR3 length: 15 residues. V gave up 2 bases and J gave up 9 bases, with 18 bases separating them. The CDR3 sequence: CASSVQHGGGGEQFF. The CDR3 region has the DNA TGTGCCAGCAGCGTGCAGCATGGAGGAGGAGGTGAGCAGTTCTTC.

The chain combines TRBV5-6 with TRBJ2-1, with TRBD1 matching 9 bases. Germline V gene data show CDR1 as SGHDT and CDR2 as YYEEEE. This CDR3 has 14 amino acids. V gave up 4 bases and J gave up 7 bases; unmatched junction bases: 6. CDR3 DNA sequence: TGTGCCAGCAGCCCTGGGACAGGGATTAATGAGCAGTTCTTC. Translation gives CASSPGTGINEQFF.

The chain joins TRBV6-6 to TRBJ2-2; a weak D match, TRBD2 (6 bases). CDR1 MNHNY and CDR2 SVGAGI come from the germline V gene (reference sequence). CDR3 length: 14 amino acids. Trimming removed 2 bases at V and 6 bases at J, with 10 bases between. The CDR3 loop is CASSYGTPPGELFF. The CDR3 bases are TGTGCCAGCAGTTACGGGACTCCCCCCGGGGAGCTGTTTTTT.

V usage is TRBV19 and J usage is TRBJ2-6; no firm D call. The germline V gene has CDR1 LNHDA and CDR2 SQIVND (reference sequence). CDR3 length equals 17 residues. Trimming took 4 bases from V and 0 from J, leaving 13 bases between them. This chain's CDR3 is CASSKATAVSGANVLTF. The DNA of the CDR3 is TGTGCCAGTAGTAAAGCTACGGCGGTCTCTGGGGCCAACGTCCTGACTTTC.

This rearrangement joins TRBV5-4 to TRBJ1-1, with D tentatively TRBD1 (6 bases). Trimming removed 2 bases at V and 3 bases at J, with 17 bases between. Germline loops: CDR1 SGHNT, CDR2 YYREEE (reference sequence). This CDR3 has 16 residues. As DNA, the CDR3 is TGTGCCAGCAGCTTCCCCCTAAAGGGGGGGGACACTGAAGCTTTCTTT. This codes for CASSFPLKGGDTEAFF.

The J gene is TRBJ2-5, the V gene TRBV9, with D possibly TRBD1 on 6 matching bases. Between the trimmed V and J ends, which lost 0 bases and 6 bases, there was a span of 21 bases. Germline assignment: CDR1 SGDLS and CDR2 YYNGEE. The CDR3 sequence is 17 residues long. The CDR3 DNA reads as TGTGCCAGCAGCGTAGAGTTCCTGCCGGGACATGTACAGACCCAGTACTTC. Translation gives CASSVEFLPGHVQTQYF. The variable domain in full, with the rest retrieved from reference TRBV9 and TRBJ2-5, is DSGVTQTPKHLITATGQRVTLRCSPRSGDLSVYWYQQSLDQGLQFLIQYYNGEERAKGNILERFSAQQFPDLHSELNLSSLELGDSALYFCASSVEFLPGHVQTQYFGPGTRLLVL.

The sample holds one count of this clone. The CDR3 region is CASSYDAGSPPLHF. The CDR3 DNA reads TGTGCCAGCAGTTACGACGCGGGGAGTCCACCCCTCCACTTT. The chain uses TRBV6-5 and TRBJ1-6; D is undetermined. Trimming took 2 bases from V and 11 from J, leaving 13 bases between them. Germline V CDR1 and CDR2: MNHEY, SVGAGI. The CDR3 is 14 residues long.

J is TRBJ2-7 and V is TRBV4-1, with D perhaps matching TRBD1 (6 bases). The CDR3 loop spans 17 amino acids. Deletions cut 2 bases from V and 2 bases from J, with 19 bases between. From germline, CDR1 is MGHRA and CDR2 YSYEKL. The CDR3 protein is CASSQTHGQSGTYEQYF. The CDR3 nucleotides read TGCGCCAGCAGCCAAACTCATGGACAGTCAGGAACCTACGAGCAGTACTTC.

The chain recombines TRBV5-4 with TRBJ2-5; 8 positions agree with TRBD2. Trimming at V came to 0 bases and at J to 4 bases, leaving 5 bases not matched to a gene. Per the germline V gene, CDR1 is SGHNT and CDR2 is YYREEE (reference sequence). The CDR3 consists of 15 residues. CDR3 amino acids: CASSLVGGARETQYF. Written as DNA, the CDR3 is TGTGCCAGCAGCTTGGTCGGGGGGGCACGAGAGACCCAGTACTTC. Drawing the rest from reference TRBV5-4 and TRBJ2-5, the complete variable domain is ETGVTQSPTHLIKTRGQQVTLRCSSQSGHNTVSWYQQALGQGPQFIFQYYREEENGRGNFPPRFSGLQFPNYSSELNVNALELDDSALYLCASSLVGGARETQYFGPGTRLLVL.

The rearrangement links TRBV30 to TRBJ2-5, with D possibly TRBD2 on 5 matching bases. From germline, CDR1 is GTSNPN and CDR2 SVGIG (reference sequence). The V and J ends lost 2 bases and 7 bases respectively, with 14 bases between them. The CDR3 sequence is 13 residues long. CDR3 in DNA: TGTGCCTGGAGTCTCCGGGGTTTCGGGACCCAGTACTTC. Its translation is CAWSLRGFGTQYF. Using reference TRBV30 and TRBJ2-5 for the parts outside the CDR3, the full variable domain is SQTIHQWPATLVQPVGSPLSLECTVEGTSNPNLYWYRQAAGRGLQLLFYSVGIGQISSEVPQNLSASRPQDRQFILSSKKLLLSDSGFYLCAWSLRGFGTQYFGPGTRLLVL.

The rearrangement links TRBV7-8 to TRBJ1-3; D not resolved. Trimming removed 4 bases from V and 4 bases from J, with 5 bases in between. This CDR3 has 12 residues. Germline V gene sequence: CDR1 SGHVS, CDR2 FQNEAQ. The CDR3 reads CASSSRGNTIYF. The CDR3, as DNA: TGTGCCAGCAGCTCCAGGGGAAACACCATATATTTT.

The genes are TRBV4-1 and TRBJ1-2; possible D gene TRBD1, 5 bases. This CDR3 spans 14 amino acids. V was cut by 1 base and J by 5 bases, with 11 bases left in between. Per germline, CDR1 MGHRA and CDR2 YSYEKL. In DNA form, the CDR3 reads TGCGCCAGCAGCCAAGGCGGGGCTGGATATGGCTACACCTTC. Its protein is CASSQGGAGYGYTF.

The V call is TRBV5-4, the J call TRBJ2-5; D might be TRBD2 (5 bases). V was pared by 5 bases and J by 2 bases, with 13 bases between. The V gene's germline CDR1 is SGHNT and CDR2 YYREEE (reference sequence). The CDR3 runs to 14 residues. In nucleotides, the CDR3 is TGTGCCAGCAGTGGAGGTACCGCACAAGAGACCCAGTACTTC. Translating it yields CASSGGTAQETQYF.

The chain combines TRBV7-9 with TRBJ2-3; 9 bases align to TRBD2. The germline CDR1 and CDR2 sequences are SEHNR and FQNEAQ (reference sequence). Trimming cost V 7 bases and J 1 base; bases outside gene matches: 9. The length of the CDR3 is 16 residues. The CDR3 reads CASITYSGGRTDTQYF. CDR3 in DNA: TGTGCCAGCATCACTTATAGCGGGGGACGCACAGATACGCAGTATTTT.

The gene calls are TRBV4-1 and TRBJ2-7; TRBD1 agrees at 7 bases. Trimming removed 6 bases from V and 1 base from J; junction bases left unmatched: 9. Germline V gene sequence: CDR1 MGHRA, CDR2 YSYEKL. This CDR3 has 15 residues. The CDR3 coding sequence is TGCGCCAGCAGTTTACAGGGGTCCCCTTCCTACGAGCAGTACTTC. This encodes CASSLQGSPSYEQYF.

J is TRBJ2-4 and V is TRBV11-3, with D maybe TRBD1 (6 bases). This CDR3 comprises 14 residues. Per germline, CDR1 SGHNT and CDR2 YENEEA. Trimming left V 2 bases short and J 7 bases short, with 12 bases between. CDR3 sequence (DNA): TGTGCCAGCAGCTTAACCGGACAGAAGAACATTCAGTACTTC. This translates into CASSLTGQKNIQYF.

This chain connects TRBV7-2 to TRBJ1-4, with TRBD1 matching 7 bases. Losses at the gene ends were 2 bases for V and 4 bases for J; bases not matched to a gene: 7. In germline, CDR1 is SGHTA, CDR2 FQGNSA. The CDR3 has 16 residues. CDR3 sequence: CASSLFPGTVNEKLFF. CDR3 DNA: TGTGCCAGCAGCTTATTCCCCGGGACAGTTAATGAAAAACTGTTTTTT.

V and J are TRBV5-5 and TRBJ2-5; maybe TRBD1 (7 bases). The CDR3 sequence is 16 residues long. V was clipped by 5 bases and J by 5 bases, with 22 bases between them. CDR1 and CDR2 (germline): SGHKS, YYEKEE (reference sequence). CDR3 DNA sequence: TGTGCCAGCAGAGCTAACCCAGGGGGGATCCAGGAGACCCAGTACTTC. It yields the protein CASRANPGGIQETQYF.

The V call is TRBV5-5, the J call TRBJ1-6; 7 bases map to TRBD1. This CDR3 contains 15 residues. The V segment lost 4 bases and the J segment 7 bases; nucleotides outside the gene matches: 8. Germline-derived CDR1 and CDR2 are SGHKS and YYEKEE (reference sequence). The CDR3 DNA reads TGTGCCAGCAGCCCCACCTCGGGACAGAATTCACCCCTCCACTTT. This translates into CASSPTSGQNSPLHF.

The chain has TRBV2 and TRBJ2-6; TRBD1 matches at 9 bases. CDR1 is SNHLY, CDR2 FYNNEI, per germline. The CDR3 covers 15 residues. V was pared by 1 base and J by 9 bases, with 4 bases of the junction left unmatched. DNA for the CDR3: TGTGCCAGCAGTGAAGAAGGGACAGGGAGCAACGTCCTGACTTTC. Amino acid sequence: CASSEEGTGSNVLTF.

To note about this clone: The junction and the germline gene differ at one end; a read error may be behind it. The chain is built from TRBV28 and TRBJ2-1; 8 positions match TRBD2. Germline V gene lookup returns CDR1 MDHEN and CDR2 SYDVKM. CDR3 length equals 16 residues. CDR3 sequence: CASSPLGGRSYNGQFF. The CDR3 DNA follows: TGTGCCAGCAGCCCCCTTGGCGGGAGGTCCTACAATGGGCAGTTCTTC.

CDR3 protein: CASSSPVTQYF. For the CDR3, the DNA is TGTGCCAGCAGCTCTCCGGTTACGCAGTATTTT. The chain uses TRBV5-6 and TRBJ2-3; D is ambiguous. Trimming removed 3 bases from V and 8 bases from J, with 7 bases in between. There are 11 residues in the CDR3. In germline, CDR1 is SGHDT, CDR2 YYEEEE. Looking up the rest from reference TRBV5-6 and TRBJ2-3 gives the full variable domain: DAGVTQSPTHLIKTRGQQVTLRCSPKSGHDTVSWYQQALGQGPQFIFQYYEEEERQRGNFPDRFSGHQFPNYSSELNVNALLLGDSALYLCASSSPVTQYFGPGTRLTVL.

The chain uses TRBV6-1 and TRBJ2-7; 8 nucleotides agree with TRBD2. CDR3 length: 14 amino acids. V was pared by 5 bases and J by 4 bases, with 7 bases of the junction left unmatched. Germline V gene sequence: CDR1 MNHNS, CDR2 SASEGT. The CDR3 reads CASSRGGRGYEQYF. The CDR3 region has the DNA TGTGCCAGCAGTCGGGGGGGCCGGGGTTACGAGCAGTACTTC.

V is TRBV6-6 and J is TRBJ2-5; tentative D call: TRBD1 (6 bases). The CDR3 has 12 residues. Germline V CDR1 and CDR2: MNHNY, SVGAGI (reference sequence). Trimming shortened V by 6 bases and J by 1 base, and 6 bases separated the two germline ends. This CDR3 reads CASSRGQETQYF. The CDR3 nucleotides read TGTGCCAGCAGCAGGGGCCAAGAGACCCAGTACTTC.